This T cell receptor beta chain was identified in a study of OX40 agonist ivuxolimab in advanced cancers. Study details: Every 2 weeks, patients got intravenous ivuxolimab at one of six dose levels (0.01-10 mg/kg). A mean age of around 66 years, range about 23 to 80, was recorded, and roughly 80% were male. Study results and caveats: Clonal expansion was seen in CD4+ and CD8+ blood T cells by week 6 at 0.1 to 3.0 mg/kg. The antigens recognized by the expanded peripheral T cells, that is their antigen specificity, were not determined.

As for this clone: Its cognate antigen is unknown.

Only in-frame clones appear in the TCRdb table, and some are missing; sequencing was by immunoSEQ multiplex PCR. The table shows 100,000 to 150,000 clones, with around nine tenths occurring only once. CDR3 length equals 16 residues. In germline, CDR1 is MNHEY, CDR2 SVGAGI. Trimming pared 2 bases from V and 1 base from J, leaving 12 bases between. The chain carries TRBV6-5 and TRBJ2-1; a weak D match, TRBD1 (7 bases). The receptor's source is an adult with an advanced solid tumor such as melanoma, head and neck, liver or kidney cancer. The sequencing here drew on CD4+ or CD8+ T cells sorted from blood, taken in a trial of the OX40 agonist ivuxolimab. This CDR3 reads CASSYGAGQSYNEQFF. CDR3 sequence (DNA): TGTGCCAGCAGTTACGGGGCGGGACAGTCCTACAATGAGCAGTTCTTC.